This T cell receptor beta chain was captured by sequencing in a study of T cell responses to AZD1222 COVID-19 vaccine. Points from the study as a whole: Every sample of the repertoires postdated the peak T cell response. A reported finding is that nearly half of spike-specific TCRs target unmutated variant regions.

The CDR3 is 15 residues long. J gave up 1 base and V 7 bases, and 5 bases lay outside the gene matches. Germline values: CDR1 KGHDR, CDR2 SFDVKD. Turning to this clone: Its matching antigen is unknown.

The assay was immunoSEQ multiplex PCR, and TCRdb's table has in-frame clones only and misses some. The sample contains over 120,000 clones, 88% of which appear only once. Sequences were derived from peripheral blood, sampled 28 days after the second dose of the MenACWY control vaccine. This TCR came from an adult who received the MenACWY meningococcal vaccine as a control. This rearrangement joins TRBV24-1 to TRBJ2-3; 9 nucleotides agree with TRBD1. The CDR3: CATSAGQGRTDTQYF. DNA of the CDR3: TGTGCCACCAGCGCGGGACAGGGACGCACAGATACGCAGTATTTT.